This is a list of T cell receptor beta chains from one sample in a study of cytomegalovirus exposure and HLA in healthy donors. Using immunoSEQ multiplex PCR, the repertoire was profiled, and TCRdb retains in-frame clones only, with some absent. The sample has 180,000 or so clones; 80% are singletons. Sequencing was done on a sample of PBMCs. The receptors here all came from a woman aged 30 to 39 in good health and CMV-seronegative. Both conserved end residues are part of each CDR3. A D gene is named only where the DNA matches it firmly. Not all rows give a size; the values are once, few, many and, for expanded clones, a class.

j_call d_call v_call clone_size cdr3_aa cdr3_nt
TRBJ1-4 - TRBV5-6 once CASSQIDRRGNEKLFF TGTGCCAGCAGCCAAATTGACAGGCGGGGGAATGAAAAACTGTTTTTT
TRBJ1-5 - TRBV18 - CASSPQGTQPQHF TGTGCCAGCTCACCTCAGGGGACCCAGCCCCAGCATTTT
TRBJ1-6 - TRBV14 - CASSPWTAYNSPLHF TGTGCCAGCAGCCCGTGGACAGCGTATAATTCACCCCTCCACTTT
TRBJ2-3 TRBD2 TRBV5-1 - CASSLAASGGGTDTQYF TGCGCCAGCAGCTTGGCGGCTAGCGGGGGGGGCACAGATACGCAGTATTTT
TRBJ2-5 - TRBV5-1 - CASSHPATEETQYF TGCGCCAGCAGCCATCCCGCGACAGAAGAGACCCAGTACTTC
TRBJ2-3 TRBD2 TRBV25-1 - CASSDDTSVLFADTQYF TGTGCCAGCAGTGATGACACTAGCGTCTTGTTCGCAGATACGCAGTATTTT
TRBJ2-5 TRBD2 TRBV2 - CASSEAKRGPQETQYF TGTGCCAGCAGTGAAGCGAAGCGGGGCCCTCAAGAGACCCAGTACTTC
TRBJ2-5 TRBD2 TRBV6-5 - CASSLRGRAQYF TGTGCCAGCAGTCTGCGTGGGAGGGCCCAGTACTTC
TRBJ1-1 - TRBV5-5 - CASSLLANTEAFF TGTGCCAGCAGCTTGTTGGCGAACACTGAAGCTTTCTTT
TRBJ2-3 - TRBV5-1 - CASSDPSAGTDTQYF TGCGCCAGCAGCGATCCTAGCGCGGGCACAGATACGCAGTATTTT